This T cell receptor (beta chain) comes out of a study of T cell repertoires in cytomegalovirus infection. This clonotype was recorded a few times. No antigen is known for it. TCRdb re-called the reads through MiXCR, storing one row per CDR3 protein. This repertoire shows around 78,000 distinct CDR3 sequences, roughly 25% found once; its top ten account for approximately 49%. From germline, CDR1 is KGHSH and CDR2 LQKENI. This CDR3 spans 15 amino acids. The V gene lost 0 bases and the J gene lost 0 bases, with 7 bases spanning the gap. The sequenced sample was CD8+ T cells from cultured PBMCs, obtained from culture after CMV antigen stimulation. The rearrangement uses TRBV18 and TRBJ2-3; D not resolved. The receptor was isolated from a human donor in good health (CMV status not recorded). Some clones in this sample may be carry-over from other donors' samples. CDR3 sequence reads: CASSPPEDSTDTQYF. Here the CDR3 DNA reads TGTGCCAGCTCACCACCTGAAGATAGCACAGATACGCAGTATTTT.